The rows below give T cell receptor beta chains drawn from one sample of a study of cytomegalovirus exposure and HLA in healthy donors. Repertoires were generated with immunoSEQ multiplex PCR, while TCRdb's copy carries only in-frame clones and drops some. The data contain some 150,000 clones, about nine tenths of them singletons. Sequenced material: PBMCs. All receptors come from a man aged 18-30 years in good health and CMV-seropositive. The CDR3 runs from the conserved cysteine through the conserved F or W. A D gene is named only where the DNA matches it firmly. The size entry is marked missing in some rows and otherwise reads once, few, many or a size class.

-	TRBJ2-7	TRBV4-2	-	CASSQDPGQTTYEQYF	TGTGCCAGCAGCCAAGATCCTGGACAGACTACCTACGAGCAGTACTTC
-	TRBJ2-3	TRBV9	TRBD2	CASSVYTGTSGTDTQYF	TGTGCCAGCAGCGTATACACCGGGACTAGCGGCACAGATACGCAGTATTTT
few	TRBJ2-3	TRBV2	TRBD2	CASSARRTSGETTDTQYF	TGTGCCAGCAGTGCGCGTCGGACTAGCGGGGAGACCACAGATACGCAGTATTTT
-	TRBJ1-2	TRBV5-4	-	CASSRVSESYTF	TGTGCCAGCAGCAGAGTCTCTGAAAGCTACACCTTC
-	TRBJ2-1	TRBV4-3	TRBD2	CASSLTSGAGNEQFF	TGCGCCAGCAGCCTAACTAGCGGGGCGGGCAATGAGCAGTTCTTC
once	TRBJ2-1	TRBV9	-	CASSPHYSSYNEQFF	TGTGCCAGCAGCCCCCACTATAGCTCCTACAATGAGCAGTTCTTC
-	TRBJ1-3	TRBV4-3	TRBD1	CASSQDRVYGNTIYF	TGCGCCAGCAGCCAGGACAGGGTTTACGGAAACACCATATATTTT
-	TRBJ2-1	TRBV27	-	CASNYGNEQFF	TGTGCCAGCAATTACGGGAATGAGCAGTTCTTC
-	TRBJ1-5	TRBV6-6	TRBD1	CASSPDRGNQPQHF	TGTGCCAGCAGCCCGGACAGGGGCAATCAGCCCCAGCATTTT
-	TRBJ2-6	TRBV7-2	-	CASSLGGAGANVLTF	TGTGCCAGCAGCTTGGGGGGAGCGGGGGCCAACGTCCTGACTTTC
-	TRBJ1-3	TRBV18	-	CASSGERQAGNTIYF	TGTGCCAGCTCCGGGGAGAGACAAGCGGGAAACACCATATATTTT
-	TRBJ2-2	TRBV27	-	CASSLAGRAKNTGELFF	TGTGCCAGCAGCCTCGCCGGGAGAGCTAAGAACACCGGGGAGCTGTTTTTT
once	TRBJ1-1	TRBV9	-	CASSVYRGEAFF	TGTGCCAGCAGCGTATACCGAGGTGAAGCTTTCTTT
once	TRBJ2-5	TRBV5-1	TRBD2	CASSLFLAGGQETQYF	TGCGCCAGCAGCTTGTTTCTAGCGGGGGGGCAAGAGACCCAGTACTTC
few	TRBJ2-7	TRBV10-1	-	CASSKRLEMFVYEQYF	TGCGCCAGCAGTAAACGACTAGAAATGTTTGTCTACGAGCAGTACTTC
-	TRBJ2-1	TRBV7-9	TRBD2	CASRTSGAYNEQFF	TGTGCCAGTAGGACTAGCGGGGCCTACAATGAGCAGTTCTTC
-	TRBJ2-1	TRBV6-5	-	CASSTGQGQFF	TGTGCCAGCAGTACGGGACAAGGGCAGTTCTTC
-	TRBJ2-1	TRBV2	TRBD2	CASSETTSGIGEQFF	TGTGCCAGCAGTGAGACGACTAGCGGGATTGGTGAGCAGTTCTTC
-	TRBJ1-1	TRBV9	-	CASSVRAYTEAFF	TGTGCCAGCAGCGTAAGAGCTTATACTGAAGCTTTCTTT
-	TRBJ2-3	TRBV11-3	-	CASSLGLGADTDTQYF	TGTGCCAGCAGCTTAGGGTTGGGGGCCGATACAGATACGCAGTATTTT
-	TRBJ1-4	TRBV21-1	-	CASSAMINYELFF	TGTGCCAGCAGCGCCATGATTAACTATGAACTGTTTTTT
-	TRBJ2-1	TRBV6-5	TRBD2	CASSLLAGGRSEQFF	TGTGCCAGCAGCCTACTAGCGGGAGGCCGGAGTGAGCAGTTCTTC
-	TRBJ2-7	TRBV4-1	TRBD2	CASSQVSAGGPGEQYF	TGCGCCAGCAGCCAAGTAAGTGCGGGAGGGCCGGGAGAGCAGTACTTC
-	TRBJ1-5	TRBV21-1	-	CASSEHPRGPRQPQHF	TGTGCCAGCAGCGAGCACCCCAGGGGTCCTAGGCAGCCCCAGCATTTT
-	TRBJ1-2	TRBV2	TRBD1	CASQQGRNYGYTF	TGTGCCAGCCAACAGGGGCGTAACTATGGCTACACCTTC
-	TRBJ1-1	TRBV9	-	CASSPRIAISDTEAFF	TGTGCCAGCAGCCCCAGAATAGCGATTTCAGACACTGAAGCTTTCTTT
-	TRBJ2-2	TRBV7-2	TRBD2	CASSFTLLAGGRTGELFF	TGTGCCAGCAGCTTCACCCTACTAGCGGGGGGGCGGACCGGGGAGCTGTTTTTT
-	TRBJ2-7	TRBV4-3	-	CASSQARGGQAYEQYF	TGCGCCAGCAGCCAAGCTAGGGGAGGACAGGCCTACGAGCAGTACTTC
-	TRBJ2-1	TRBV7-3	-	CASSLTANNEQFF	TGTGCCAGCAGCTTGACAGCTAACAATGAGCAGTTCTTC
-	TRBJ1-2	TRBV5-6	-	CASSSGQSLGGYTF	TGTGCCAGCAGCTCCGGACAGAGTTTGGGTGGCTACACCTTC
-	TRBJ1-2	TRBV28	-	CASSLDPVVQGYTF	TGTGCCAGCAGTTTAGATCCAGTGGTCCAGGGCTACACCTTC
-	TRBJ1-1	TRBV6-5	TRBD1	CASSTRTGSEAFF	TGTGCCAGCAGTACGAGGACAGGGAGTGAAGCTTTCTTT
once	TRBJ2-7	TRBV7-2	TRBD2	CASSTGLAGYEQYF	TGTGCCAGCAGTACTGGACTAGCGGGATACGAGCAGTACTTC
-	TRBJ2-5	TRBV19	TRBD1	CASSMDGTGGVETQYF	TGTGCCAGTAGTATGGATGGAACAGGGGGCGTAGAGACCCAGTACTTC
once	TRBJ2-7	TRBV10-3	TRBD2	CAIRGGAGEQYF	TGTGCCATTCGCGGGGGGGCCGGCGAGCAGTACTTC
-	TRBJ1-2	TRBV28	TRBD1	CASSIGTGEPNYGYTF	TGTGCCAGCAGCATCGGGACAGGGGAACCGAACTATGGCTACACCTTC
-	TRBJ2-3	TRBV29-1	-	CSVEDPRGTDTQYF	TGCAGCGTTGAAGATCCCCGGGGCACAGATACGCAGTATTTT
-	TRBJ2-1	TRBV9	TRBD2	CASSVEGGRIANEQFF	TGTGCCAGCAGCGTAGAGGGCGGGAGGATTGCCAATGAGCAGTTCTTC
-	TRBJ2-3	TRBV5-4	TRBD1	CASSWGDRGGTDTQYF	TGTGCCAGCAGCTGGGGGGACAGGGGAGGGACAGATACGCAGTATTTT
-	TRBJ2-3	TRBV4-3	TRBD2	CASKPGRESGTDTQYF	TGCGCCAGCAAGCCAGGGCGGGAGAGTGGGACAGATACGCAGTATTTT
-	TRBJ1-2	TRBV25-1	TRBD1	CASSELGDRANYGYTF	TGTGCCAGCAGTGAATTAGGTGACAGGGCTAACTATGGCTACACCTTC
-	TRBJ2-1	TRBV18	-	CASSSQDSTNEQFF	TGTGCCAGCTCATCCCAAGACAGTACCAATGAGCAGTTCTTC
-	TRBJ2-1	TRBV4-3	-	CASSQDRTSNEQFF	TGCGCCAGCAGCCAAGATAGGACTTCAAATGAGCAGTTCTTC
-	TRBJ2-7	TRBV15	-	CATSSQLKNPYEQYF	TGTGCCACCAGCAGCCAGTTGAAGAACCCCTACGAGCAGTACTTC
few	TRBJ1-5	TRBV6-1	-	CASSGQLEQPQHF	TGTGCCAGCAGCGGACAGCTCGAACAGCCCCAGCATTTT
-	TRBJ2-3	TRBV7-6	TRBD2	CASSFGGGGTDTQYF	TGTGCCAGCAGCTTCGGCGGGGGGGGAACAGATACGCAGTATTTT
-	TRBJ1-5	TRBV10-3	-	CAILQRTADWPQHF	TGTGCCATCCTTCAACGGACAGCCGATTGGCCCCAGCATTTT
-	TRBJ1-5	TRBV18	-	CASSPDSIDQPQHF	TGTGCCAGCTCACCTGACAGTATCGATCAGCCCCAGCATTTT
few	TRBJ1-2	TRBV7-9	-	CASSFGQRGYTF	TGTGCCAGCAGCTTCGGACAGCGCGGCTACACCTTC
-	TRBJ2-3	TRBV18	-	CASSPVQGDTQYF	TGTGCCAGCTCACCAGTGCAGGGAGATACGCAGTATTTT